The 5 T cell receptor beta chains presented below share a single source sample, sequenced in a study of PD-1 blockade in classical Hodgkin lymphoma. Only in-frame clones appear in the TCRdb table, and some are missing; sequencing was by immunoSEQ multiplex PCR. The sample has just over 60,000 clones, approximately 88% seen once. There was relapse after autologous stem cell transplantation in every patient, and there was variation in brentuximab vedotin exposure. The sample consisted of peripheral blood mononuclear cells (PBMCs), taken at baseline. The origin of the receptors is a human donor with classical Hodgkin lymphoma.

This clone was recorded only once. This chain joins TRBV19 and TRBJ2-5, with TRBD1 identical over 8 bases. The germline V gene has CDR1 LNHDA and CDR2 SQIVND (reference sequence). CDR3 length: 16 amino acids. The V gene end was trimmed by 4 bases and the J gene end by 1 base; junction bases not matched to a gene: 8. CDR3 coding DNA: TGTGCCAGTAGTACGTTCCATGGACAGGGCCAAGAGACCCAGTACTTC. Translating gives CASSTFHGQGQETQYF.

The CDR3 sequence: CASGSFIGGTGEAFF. The CDR3 DNA reads TGTGCCAGCGGCTCCTTTATAGGGGGGACAGGTGAAGCTTTCTTT. The chain combines TRBV27 with TRBJ1-1; 8 bases fit TRBD1. CDR1 is MNHEY, CDR2 SMNVEV, per germline (reference sequence). V was clipped by 8 bases and J by 7 bases; unmatched bases: 15. This CDR3 has 15 residues.

The chain is built from TRBV30 and TRBJ1-6; D not resolved. The CDR3 is made up of 14 amino acids. V was trimmed by 0 bases and J by 7 bases, leaving 10 bases between them. Germline V CDR1 and CDR2: GTSNPN, SVGIG (reference sequence). CDR3 nucleotides: TGTGCCTGGAGTGTCAGGTCTGGGAATTCACCCCTCCACTTT. Its protein is CAWSVRSGNSPLHF.

The chain is built from TRBV6-5 and TRBJ1-4, with D possibly matching TRBD1 (5 bases). Germline lookup yields CDR1 MNHEY and CDR2 SVGAGI. Trimming removed 4 bases at V and 6 bases at J, with 12 bases between. CDR3 length: 14 residues. The CDR3 region has the DNA TGTGCCAGCAGTTCCTTTGGCAGGGATGAAAAACTGTTTTTT. Translation: CASSSFGRDEKLFF.

The V call is TRBV7-8, the J call TRBJ1-4; D uncertain. The germline gives CDR1 SGHVS, CDR2 FQNEAQ. The CDR3 has 15 amino acids. V shed 5 bases and J shed 7 bases, with 17 bases lying between them. The CDR3 region has the DNA TGTGCCAGCAGCCCCGGCGGACTTTCGTTTGAAAAACTGTTTTTT. It translates to CASSPGGLSFEKLFF.